This TCR beta chain was sequenced in a study of blood T cell repertoires in COVID-19. Study background: PBMCs, B-cell-depleted T cells, or T cells provided the cDNA or gDNA that made up the material.

Per the original methods: Nucleated cell number was recorded as an estimate derived from reference gene primer amplification. Clones were sequenced by immunoSEQ multiplex PCR, and TCRdb holds only the in-frame ones, with some missing. V and J calls and clone size are copied from that table; D and trimming were computed from the DNA. The table lists about 210,000 clones, around 83% of them singletons. The clonotype was recovered from a woman aged 50 to 60 with acute or convalescent COVID-19. The source material was peripheral blood.

The CDR3 protein is CASSNRDRGAGELFF. In DNA, the CDR3 is TGTGCCAGCAGCAACCGGGACAGGGGTGCCGGGGAGCTGTTTTTT. This rearrangement joins TRBV13 to TRBJ2-2, with 10 bases aligning to TRBD1. Losses at the gene ends were 5 bases for V and 6 bases for J; bases not matched to a gene: 6. This CDR3 is 15 amino acids long. Germline lookup yields CDR1 PRHDT and CDR2 FYEKMQ (reference sequence).